This T cell receptor (beta chain) was profiled in a study of blood T cell repertoires in COVID-19. Study in general: In each case, the material was cDNA or gDNA derived from T cells, B-cell-depleted T cells, or PBMCs.

Trimming left V 7 bases short and J 2 bases short, with 11 bases between. This CDR3 contains 12 residues. Germline assignment: CDR1 SQVTM and CDR2 ANQGSEA. Profiled with immunoSEQ multiplex PCR; TCRdb holds only in-frame clones, not every one. The sample has some 150,000 clones, 80% to 90% seen once. The chain recombines TRBV29-1 with TRBJ1-2, with a possible D match to TRBD1 (5 bases). The clonotype was recovered from an older man with acute or convalescent COVID-19. Sequenced sample: peripheral blood. The CDR3 is CSATGGNYGYTF. The CDR3 DNA reads TGCAGCGCAACGGGGGGGAACTATGGCTACACCTTC. Combining the CDR3 with reference TRBV29-1 and TRBJ1-2 gives the whole variable domain SAVISQKPSRDICQRGTSLTIQCQVDSQVTMMFWYRQQPGQSLTLIATANQGSEATYESGFVIDKFPISRPNLTFSTLTVSNMSPEDSSIYLCSATGGNYGYTFGSGTRLTVV.